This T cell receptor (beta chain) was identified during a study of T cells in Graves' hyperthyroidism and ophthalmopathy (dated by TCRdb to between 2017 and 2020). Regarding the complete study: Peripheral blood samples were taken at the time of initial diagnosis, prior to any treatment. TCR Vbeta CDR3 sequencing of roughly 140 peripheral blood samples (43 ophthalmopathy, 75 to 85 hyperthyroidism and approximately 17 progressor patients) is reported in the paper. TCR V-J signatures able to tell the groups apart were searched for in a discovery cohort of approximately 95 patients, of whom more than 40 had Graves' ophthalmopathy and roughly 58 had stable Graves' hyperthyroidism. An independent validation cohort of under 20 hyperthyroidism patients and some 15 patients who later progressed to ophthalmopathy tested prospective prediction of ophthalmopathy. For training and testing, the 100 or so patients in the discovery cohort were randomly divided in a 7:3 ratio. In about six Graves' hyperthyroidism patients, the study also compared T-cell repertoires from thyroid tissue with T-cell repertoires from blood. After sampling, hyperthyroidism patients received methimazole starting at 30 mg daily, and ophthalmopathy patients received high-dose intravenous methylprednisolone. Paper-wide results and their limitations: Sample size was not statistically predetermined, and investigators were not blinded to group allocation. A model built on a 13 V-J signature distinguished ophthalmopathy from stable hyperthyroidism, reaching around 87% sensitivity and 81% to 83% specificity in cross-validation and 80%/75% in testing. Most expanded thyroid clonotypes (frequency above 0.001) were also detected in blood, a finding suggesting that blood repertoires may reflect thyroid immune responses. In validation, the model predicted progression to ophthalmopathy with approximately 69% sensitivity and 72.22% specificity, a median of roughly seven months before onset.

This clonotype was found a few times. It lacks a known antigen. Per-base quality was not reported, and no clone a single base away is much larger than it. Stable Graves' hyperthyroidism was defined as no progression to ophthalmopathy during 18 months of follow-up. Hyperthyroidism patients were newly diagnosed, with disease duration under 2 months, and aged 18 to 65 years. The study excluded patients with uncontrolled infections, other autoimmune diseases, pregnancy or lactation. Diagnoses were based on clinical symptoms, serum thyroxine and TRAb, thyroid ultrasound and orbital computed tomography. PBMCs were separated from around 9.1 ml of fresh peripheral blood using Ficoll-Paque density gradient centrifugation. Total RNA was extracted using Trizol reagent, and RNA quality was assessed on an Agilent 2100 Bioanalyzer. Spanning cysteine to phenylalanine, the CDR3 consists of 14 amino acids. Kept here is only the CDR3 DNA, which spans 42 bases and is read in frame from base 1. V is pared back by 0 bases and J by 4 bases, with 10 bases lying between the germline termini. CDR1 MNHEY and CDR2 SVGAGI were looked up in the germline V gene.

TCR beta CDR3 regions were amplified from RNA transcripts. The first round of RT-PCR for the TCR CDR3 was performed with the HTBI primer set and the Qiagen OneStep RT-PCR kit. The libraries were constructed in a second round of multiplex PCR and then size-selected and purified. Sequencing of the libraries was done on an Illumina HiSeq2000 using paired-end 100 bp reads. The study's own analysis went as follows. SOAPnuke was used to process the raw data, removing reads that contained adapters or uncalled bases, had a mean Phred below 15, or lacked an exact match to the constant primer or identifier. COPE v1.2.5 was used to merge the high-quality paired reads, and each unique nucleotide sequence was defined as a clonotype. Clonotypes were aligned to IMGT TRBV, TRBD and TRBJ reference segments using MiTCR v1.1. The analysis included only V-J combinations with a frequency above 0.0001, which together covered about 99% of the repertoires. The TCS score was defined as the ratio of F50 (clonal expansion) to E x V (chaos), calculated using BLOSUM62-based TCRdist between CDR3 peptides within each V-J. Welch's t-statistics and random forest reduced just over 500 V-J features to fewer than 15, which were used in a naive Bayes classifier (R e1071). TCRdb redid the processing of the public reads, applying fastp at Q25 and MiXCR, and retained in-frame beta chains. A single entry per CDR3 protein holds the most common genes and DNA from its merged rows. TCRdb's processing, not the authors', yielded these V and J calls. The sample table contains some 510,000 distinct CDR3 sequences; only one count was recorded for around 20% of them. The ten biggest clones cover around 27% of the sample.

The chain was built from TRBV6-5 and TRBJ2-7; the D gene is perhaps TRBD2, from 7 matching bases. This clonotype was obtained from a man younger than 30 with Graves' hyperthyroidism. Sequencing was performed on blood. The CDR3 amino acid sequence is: CASSYSGGPYEQYF. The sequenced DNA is TGTGCCAGCAGTTACTCGGGGGGGCCATACGAGCAGTACTTC.